These T cell receptor beta chains were read from a single sample in a study of Ad26.COV2.S vaccination and SARS-CoV-2 variants. Method: immunoSEQ multiplex PCR; TCRdb's copy keeps in-frame clones and lacks some. This table holds fewer than 400,000 clones, 75% to 90% found once. The specimen was peripheral blood, collected in a trial of Ad26.COV2.S vaccine versus placebo. The receptors derive from a person between 18 and 65 years old who received the Ad26.COV2.S COVID-19 vaccine or a placebo. Each CDR3 is given with its conserved first and last residue. D genes are given only for firm matches. Rows give clone size only sometimes, using once, few, many, or a class for an expanded clone.

>once|TRBV6-6|TRBJ2-7|-
TGTGCCAGCAGACCACCCCGGGACATCTCCTACGAGCAGTACTTC
CASRPPRDISYEQYF
>-|TRBV6-4|TRBJ1-2|TRBD1
TGTGCCAGCATCCACAGGGGACAGGAGCCCTACTATGGCTACACCTTC
CASIHRGQEPYYGYTF
>-|TRBV30|TRBJ1-2|-
TGTGCCTGGAGTGTAACAGAGATTCATGGCTACACCTTC
CAWSVTEIHGYTF
>-|TRBV5-1|TRBJ2-1|-
TGCGCCAGCAGCTTTGACAGTCCCTCCTACAATGAGCAGTTCTTC
CASSFDSPSYNEQFF
>-|TRBV11-2|TRBJ1-6|-
TGTGCCAGCAGCCCCAGGGGCTCCCCAGCGGGCACCCTCCACTTT
CASSPRGSPAGTLHF
>few|TRBV6-6|TRBJ2-1|-
TGTGCCAGCAGCGTCCAGGGGGGTGGTGAGCAGTTCTTC
CASSVQGGGEQFF
>-|TRBV6-5|TRBJ2-5|TRBD1
TGTGCCAGCAGTAGGACAGGGTCGATACAAGAGACCCAGTACTTC
CASSRTGSIQETQYF
>-|TRBV29-1|TRBJ1-1|-
TGCAGCGCCCGACAGACGAACACTGAAGCTTTCTTT
CSARQTNTEAFF
>-|TRBV7-2|TRBJ2-4|TRBD1
TGTGCCAGCAGCCTATACGGGACAGGGGGCGAGGGAAACATTCAGTACTTC
CASSLYGTGGEGNIQYF
>-|TRBV2|TRBJ1-5|-
TGTGCCAGCAGTGTGGACAGTGACCAGCCCCAGCATTTT
CASSVDSDQPQHF
>-|TRBV5-1|TRBJ1-3|-
TGCGCCAGCAGCCGCGGACGAGAAAACACCATATATTTT
CASSRGRENTIYF
>-|TRBV4-2|TRBJ2-3|-
TGTGCCAGCAGCCAAGATGGGCTCACTTCTCGCACAGATACGCAGTATTTT
CASSQDGLTSRTDTQYF
>-|TRBV5-6|TRBJ1-1|-
TGTGCCACCTCACGGGGGGGCGTGGGGACTGAAGCTTTCTTT
CATSRGGVGTEAFF
>-|TRBV27|TRBJ2-7|-
TGTGCCAGCAGCCCCGTGGGCAGGGGGGTATACGAGCAGTACTTC
CASSPVGRGVYEQYF